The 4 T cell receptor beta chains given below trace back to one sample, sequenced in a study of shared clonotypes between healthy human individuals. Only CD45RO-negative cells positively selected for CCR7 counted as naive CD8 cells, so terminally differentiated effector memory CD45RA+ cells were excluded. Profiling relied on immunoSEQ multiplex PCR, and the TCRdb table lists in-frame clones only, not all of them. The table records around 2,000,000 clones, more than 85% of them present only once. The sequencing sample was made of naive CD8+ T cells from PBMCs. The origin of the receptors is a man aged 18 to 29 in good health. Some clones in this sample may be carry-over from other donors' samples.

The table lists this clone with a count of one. The CDR3 reads CASSGQAREQYF. As DNA, the CDR3 is TGTGCCAGTAGTGGACAGGCCAGGGAGCAGTACTTC. The rearrangement joins TRBV19 to TRBJ2-7; 7 bases fit TRBD1. The V segment lost 5 bases and the J segment 7 bases; nucleotides outside the gene matches: 5. The CDR3 extends over 12 amino acids. Germline CDR1 LNHDA, CDR2 SQIVND (reference sequence). Together with reference TRBV19 and TRBJ2-7, the CDR3 gives the full variable domain: DGGITQSPKYLFRKEGQNVTLSCEQNLNHDAMYWYRQDPGQGLRLIYYSQIVNDFQKGDIAEGYSVSREKKESFPLTVTSAQKNPTAFYLCASSGQAREQYFGPGTRLTVT.

CDR3 sequence (DNA): TGTGCCAGCAGTTGGACTAGCGGGAGGTCTAAGCAGTTCTTC. It encodes CASSWTSGRSKQFF. This chain connects TRBV27 to TRBJ2-1; TRBD2 matches at 14 bases. V dropped 4 bases and J dropped 11; count of bases not matched to a gene: 4. The CDR3 spans 14 residues. The germline gives CDR1 MNHEY, CDR2 SMNVEV (reference sequence).

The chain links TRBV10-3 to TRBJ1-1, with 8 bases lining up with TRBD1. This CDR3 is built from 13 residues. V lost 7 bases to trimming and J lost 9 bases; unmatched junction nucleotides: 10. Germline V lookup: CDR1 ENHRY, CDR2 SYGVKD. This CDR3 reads CAITEETGVKAFF. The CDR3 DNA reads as TGTGCCATCACCGAGGAGACAGGGGTAAAAGCTTTCTTT.

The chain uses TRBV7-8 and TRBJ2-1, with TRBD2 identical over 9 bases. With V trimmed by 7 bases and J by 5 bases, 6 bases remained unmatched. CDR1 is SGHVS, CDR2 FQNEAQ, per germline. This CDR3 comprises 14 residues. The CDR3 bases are TGTGCCAGCATCGGGACTAGCAGGAACAATGAGCAGTTCTTC. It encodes CASIGTSRNNEQFF.